This entry is about one TCR beta chain. The target antigen is unknown. This CDR3 has 15 amino acids. The data were obtained in a study of T cells in localized non-small cell lung cancer. Assay used: immunoSEQ multiplex PCR; TCRdb lists only in-frame clones, some missing. The table includes some 6,700 clones, 14% to 15% detected once. Findings of the study overall: Uninvolved nearby lung showed the greatest T cell clonality, exceeding that found in tumor. A median of around 60 of the top 100 tumor clones appeared in adjacent lung, which was paired and uninvolved.

This sequence was found in a male donor aged 60 or over with stage II squamous cell lung carcinoma. V usage is TRBV7-5 and J usage is TRBJ2-2; the table gives TRBD1 as D, unverified against the DNA. TRBV7-5 is classified as a pseudogene. This material consisted of normal lung tissue next to the tumor, taken before any cancer treatment. This CDR3 is CASRDKGARAGELFF. DNA of the CDR3: TGTGCCAGCAGAGACAAGGGGGCTAGAGCCGGGGAGCTGTTTTTT.